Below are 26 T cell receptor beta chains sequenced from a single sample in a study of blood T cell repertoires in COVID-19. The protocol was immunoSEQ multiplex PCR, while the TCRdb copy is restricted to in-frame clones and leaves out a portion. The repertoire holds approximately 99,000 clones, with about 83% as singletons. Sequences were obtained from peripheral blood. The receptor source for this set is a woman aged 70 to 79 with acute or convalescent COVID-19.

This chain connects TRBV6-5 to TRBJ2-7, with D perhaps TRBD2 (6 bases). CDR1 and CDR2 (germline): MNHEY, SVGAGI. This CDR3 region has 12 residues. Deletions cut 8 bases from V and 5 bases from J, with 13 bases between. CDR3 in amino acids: CASGGQADEQYF. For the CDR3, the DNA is TGTGCCAGCGGAGGGCAGGCGGACGAGCAGTACTTC.

The CDR3: CASSPGVGYNEKLFF. The CDR3, as DNA: TGCGCCAGCAGCCCGGGAGTTGGTTATAATGAAAAACTGTTTTTT. The gene calls are TRBV5-1 and TRBJ1-4; D call uncertain. The CDR3 length is 15 residues. Trimming left V 4 bases short and J 4 bases short, with 14 bases between. The germline CDR1 and CDR2 sequences are SGHRS and YFSETQ.

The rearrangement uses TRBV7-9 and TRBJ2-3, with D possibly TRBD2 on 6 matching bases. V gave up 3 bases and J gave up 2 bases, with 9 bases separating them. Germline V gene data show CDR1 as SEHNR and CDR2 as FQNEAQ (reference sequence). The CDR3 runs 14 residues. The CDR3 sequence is CASSFEGLTDTQYF. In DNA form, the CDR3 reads TGTGCCAGCAGCTTCGAGGGACTCACAGATACGCAGTATTTT.

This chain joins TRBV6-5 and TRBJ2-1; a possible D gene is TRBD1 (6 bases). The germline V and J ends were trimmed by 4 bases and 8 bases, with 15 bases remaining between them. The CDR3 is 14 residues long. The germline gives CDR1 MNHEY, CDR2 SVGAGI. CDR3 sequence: CASSFTGKFDEQFF. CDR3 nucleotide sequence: TGTGCCAGCAGTTTTACAGGGAAGTTCGATGAGCAGTTCTTC.

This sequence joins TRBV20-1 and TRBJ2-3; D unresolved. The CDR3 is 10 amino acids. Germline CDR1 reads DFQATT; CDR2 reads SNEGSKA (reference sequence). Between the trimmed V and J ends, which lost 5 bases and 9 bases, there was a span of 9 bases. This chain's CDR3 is CSAGVSTQYF. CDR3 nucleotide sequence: TGCAGTGCTGGAGTATCGACGCAGTATTTT.

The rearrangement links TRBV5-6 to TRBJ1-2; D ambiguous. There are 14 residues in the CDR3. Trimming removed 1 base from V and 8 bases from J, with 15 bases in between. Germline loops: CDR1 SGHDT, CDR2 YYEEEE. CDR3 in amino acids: CASSLFGPGGGYTF. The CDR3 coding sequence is TGTGCCAGCAGCTTGTTTGGGCCGGGCGGGGGCTACACCTTC. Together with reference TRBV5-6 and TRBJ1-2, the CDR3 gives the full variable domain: DAGVTQSPTHLIKTRGQQVTLRCSPKSGHDTVSWYQQALGQGPQFIFQYYEEEERQRGNFPDRFSGHQFPNYSSELNVNALLLGDSALYLCASSLFGPGGGYTFGSGTRLTVV.

The CDR3 DNA follows: TGTGCCAGCAGTCGAAGGACAGGGGGTTCGGCGAGCAATCAGCCCCAGCATTTT. Translated: CASSRRTGGSASNQPQHF. The rearrangement links TRBV2 to TRBJ1-5; TRBD1 agrees at 10 bases. CDR1 and CDR2 (germline): SNHLY, FYNNEI. V trimming: 5 bases; J trimming: 1 base; junction bases outside the gene matches: 11. There are 18 residues in the CDR3.

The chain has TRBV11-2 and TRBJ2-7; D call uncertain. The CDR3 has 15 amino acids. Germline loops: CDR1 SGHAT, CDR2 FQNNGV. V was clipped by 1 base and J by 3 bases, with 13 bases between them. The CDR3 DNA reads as TGTGCCAGCAGCTTAGTCCAACGCTCGGGCTACGAGCAGTACTTC. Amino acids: CASSLVQRSGYEQYF.

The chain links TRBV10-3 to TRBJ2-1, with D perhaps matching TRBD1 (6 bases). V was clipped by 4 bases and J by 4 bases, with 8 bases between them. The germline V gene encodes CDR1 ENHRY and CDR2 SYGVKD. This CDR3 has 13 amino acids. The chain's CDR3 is CAISAGQYNEQFF. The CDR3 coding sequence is TGTGCCATCAGTGCTGGACAGTACAATGAGCAGTTCTTC.

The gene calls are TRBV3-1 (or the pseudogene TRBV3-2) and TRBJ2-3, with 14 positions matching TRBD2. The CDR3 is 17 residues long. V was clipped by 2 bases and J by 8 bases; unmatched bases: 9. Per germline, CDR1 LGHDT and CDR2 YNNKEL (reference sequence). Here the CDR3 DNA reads TGTGCCAGCAGCCAAAACGGACTAGCGGGGGGAGGAGGTACGCAGTATTTT. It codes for CASSQNGLAGGGGTQYF.

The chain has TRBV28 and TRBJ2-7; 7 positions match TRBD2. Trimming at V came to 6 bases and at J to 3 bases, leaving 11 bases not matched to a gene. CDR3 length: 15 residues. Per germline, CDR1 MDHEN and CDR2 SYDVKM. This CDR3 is CASRPTWRESYEQYF. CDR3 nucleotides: TGTGCCAGCAGGCCGACTTGGCGGGAGAGCTACGAGCAGTACTTC.

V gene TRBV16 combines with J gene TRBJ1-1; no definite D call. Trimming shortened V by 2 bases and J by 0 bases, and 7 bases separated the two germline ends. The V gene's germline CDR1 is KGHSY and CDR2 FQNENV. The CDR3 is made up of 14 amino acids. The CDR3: CASSQQTLNTEAFF. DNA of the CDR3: TGTGCCAGCAGCCAACAGACTCTGAACACTGAAGCTTTCTTT. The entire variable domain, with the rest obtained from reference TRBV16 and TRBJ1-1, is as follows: GEEVAQTPKHLVRGEGQKAKLYCAPIKGHSYVFWYQQVLKNEFKFLISFQNENVFDETGMPKERFSAKCLPNSPCSLEIQATKLEDSAVYFCASSQQTLNTEAFFGQGTRLTVV.

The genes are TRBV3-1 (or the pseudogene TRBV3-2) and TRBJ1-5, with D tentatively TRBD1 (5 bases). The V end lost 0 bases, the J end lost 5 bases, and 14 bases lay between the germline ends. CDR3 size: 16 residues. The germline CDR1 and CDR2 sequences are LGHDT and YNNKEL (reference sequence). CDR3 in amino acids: CASSQDGRGGHQPQHF. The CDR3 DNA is TGTGCCAGCAGCCAAGATGGGAGGGGTGGACATCAGCCCCAGCATTTT.

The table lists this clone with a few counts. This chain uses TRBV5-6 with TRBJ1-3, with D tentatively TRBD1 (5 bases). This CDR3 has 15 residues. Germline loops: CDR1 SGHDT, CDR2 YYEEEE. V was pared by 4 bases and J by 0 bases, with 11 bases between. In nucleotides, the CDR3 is TGTGCCAGCAGCCCGGACACCGGCTCTGGAAACACCATATATTTT. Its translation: CASSPDTGSGNTIYF.

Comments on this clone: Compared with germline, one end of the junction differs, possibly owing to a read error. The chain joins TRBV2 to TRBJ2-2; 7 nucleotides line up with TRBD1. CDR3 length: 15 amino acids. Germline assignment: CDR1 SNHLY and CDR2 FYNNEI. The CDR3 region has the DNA TGTGCCAGCAGAGAAGGGACAGCGAACACCGGGGAGCTGTTTTTT. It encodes CASREGTANTGELFF. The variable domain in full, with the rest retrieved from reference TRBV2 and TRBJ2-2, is EPEVTQTPSHQVTQMGQEVILRCVPISNHLYFYWYRQILGQKVEFLVSFYNNEISEKSEIFDDQFSVERPDGSNFTLKIRSTKLEDSAMYFCASREGTANTGELFFGEGSRLTVL.

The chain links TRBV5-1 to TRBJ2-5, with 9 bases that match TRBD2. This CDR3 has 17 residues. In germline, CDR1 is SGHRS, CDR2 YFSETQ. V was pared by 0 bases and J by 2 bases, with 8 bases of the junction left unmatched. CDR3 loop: CASSLVAGGSTQETQYF. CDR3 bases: TGCGCCAGCAGCTTGGTGGCGGGGGGGTCGACGCAAGAGACCCAGTACTTC.

The CDR3 sequence is CASSLDTSYEQYV. CDR3 nucleotide sequence: TGTGCCAGCAGCTTAGACACCTCCTACGAGCAGTACGTC. The chain joins TRBV7-2 to TRBJ2-7, with no clear D. The V gene's germline CDR1 is SGHTA and CDR2 FQGNSA. The germline V and J ends were trimmed by 1 base and 0 bases, with 4 bases remaining between them. This CDR3 spans 13 amino acids.

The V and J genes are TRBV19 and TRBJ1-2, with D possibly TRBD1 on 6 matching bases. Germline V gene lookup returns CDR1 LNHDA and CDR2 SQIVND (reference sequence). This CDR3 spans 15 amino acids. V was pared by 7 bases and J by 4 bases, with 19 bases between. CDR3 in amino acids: CASTHPRGEGYGYTF. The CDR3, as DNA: TGTGCCAGTACCCACCCCAGGGGAGAGGGCTATGGCTACACCTTC.

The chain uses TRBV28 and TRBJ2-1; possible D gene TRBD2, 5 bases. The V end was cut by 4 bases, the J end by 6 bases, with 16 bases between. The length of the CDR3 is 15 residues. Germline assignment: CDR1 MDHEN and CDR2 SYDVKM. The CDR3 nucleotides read TGTGCCAGCAGTTCTTCCCTACTAGTCGCCAATGAGCAGTTCTTC. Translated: CASSSSLLVANEQFF. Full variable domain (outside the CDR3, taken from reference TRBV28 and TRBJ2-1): DVKVTQSSRYLVKRTGEKVFLECVQDMDHENMFWYRQDPGLGLRLIYFSYDVKMKEKGDIPEGYSVSREKKERFSLILESASTNQTSMYLCASSSSLLVANEQFFGPGTRLTVL.

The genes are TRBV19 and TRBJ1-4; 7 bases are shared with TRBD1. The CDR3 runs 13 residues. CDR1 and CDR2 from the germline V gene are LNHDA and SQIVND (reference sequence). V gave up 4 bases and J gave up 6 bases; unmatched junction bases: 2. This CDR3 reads CASSRTGYEKLFF. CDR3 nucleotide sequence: TGTGCCAGTAGTAGGACAGGATATGAAAAACTGTTTTTT.

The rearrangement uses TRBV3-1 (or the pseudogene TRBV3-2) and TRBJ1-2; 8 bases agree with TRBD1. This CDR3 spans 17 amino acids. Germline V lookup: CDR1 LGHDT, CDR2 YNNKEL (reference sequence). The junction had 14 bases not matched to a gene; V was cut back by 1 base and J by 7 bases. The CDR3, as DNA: TGTGCCAGCAGCCAAGGTCGACAGGGGATCCACCGGGGTGGCTACACCTTC. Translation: CASSQGRQGIHRGGYTF.

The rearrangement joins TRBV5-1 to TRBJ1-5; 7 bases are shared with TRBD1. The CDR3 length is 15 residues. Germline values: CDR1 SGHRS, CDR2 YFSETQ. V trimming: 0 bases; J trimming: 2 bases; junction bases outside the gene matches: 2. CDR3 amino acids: CASSLEGAGNQPQHF. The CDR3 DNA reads TGCGCCAGCAGCTTGGAGGGGGCGGGCAATCAGCCCCAGCATTTT.

The CDR3 region is CASSQLPWDISYSTPSYEQYF. The CDR3 region has the DNA TGTGCCAGCAGCCAGCTACCCTGGGACATATCCTACTCCACCCCATCCTACGAGCAGTACTTC. This sequence joins TRBV4-2 and TRBJ2-7, with D perhaps TRBD1 (6 bases). The germline CDR1 and CDR2 sequences are LGHNA and YNFKEQ. V shed 3 bases and J shed 1 base, with 31 bases lying between them. This CDR3 spans 21 amino acids.

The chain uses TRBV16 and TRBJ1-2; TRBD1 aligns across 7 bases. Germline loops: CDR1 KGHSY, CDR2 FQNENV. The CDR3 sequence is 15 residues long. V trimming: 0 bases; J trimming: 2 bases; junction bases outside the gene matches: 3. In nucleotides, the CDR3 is TGTGCCAGCAGCCAATCCGGGACAGCCAACTATGGCTACACCTTC. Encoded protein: CASSQSGTANYGYTF.

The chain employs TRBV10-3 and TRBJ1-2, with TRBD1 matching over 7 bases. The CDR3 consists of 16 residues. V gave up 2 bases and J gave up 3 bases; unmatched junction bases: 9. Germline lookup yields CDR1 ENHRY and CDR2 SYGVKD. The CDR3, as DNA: TGTGCCATCAGTGAGCCTCGAGAGGGGGCAGACTATGGCTACACCTTC. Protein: CAISEPREGADYGYTF.

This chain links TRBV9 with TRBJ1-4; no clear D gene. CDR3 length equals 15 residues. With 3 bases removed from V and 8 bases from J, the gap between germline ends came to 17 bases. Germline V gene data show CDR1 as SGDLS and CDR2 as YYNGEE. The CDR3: CASSARGGQGEKLFF. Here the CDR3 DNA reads TGTGCCAGCAGCGCCCGAGGCGGGCAAGGGGAAAAACTGTTTTTT.